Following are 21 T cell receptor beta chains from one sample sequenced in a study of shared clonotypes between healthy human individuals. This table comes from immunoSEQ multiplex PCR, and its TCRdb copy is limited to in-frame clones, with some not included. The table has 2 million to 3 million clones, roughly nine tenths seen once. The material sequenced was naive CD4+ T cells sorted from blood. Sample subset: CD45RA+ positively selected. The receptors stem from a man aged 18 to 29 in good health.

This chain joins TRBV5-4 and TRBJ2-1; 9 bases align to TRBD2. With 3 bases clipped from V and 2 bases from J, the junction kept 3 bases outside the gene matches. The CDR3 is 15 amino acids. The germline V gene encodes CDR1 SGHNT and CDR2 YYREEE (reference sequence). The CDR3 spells CASSSAGGPYNEQFF. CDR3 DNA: TGTGCCAGCAGCTCAGCGGGGGGACCCTACAATGAGCAGTTCTTC.

The DNA for the CDR3 is TGTGCCAGCAGTAGGAGACAGGGGGGCTCTACTCTCTCTAATTCACCCCTCCACTTT. As protein: CASSRRQGGSTLSNSPLHF. This chain uses TRBV28 with TRBJ1-6, with 9 bases matching TRBD1. Germline V gives CDR1 MDHEN, CDR2 SYDVKM. The CDR3 has 19 residues. V shed 5 bases, J shed 6 bases, and the junction held 17 bases outside the gene matches.

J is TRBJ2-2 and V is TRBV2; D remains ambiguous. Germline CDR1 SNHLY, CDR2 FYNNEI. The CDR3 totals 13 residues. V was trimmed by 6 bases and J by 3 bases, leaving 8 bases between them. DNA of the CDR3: TGTGCCAGCAGCCTGGACGACACCGGGGAGCTGTTTTTT. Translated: CASSLDDTGELFF.

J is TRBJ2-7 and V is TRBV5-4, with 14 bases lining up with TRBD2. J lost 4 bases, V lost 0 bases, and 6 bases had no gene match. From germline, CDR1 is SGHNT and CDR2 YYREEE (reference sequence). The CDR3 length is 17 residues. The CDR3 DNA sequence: TGTGCCAGCAGCTTGGCCGGACTAGCGGGGGGACATTACGAGCAGTACTTC. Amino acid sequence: CASSLAGLAGGHYEQYF. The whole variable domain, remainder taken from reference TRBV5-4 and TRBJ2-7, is ETGVTQSPTHLIKTRGQQVTLRCSSQSGHNTVSWYQQALGQGPQFIFQYYREEENGRGNFPPRFSGLQFPNYSSELNVNALELDDSALYLCASSLAGLAGGHYEQYFGPGTRLTVT.

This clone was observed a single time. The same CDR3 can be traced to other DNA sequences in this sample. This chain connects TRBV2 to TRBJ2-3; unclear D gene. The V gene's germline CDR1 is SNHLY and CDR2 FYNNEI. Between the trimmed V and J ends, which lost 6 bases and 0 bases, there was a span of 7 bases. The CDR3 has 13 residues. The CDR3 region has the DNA TGTGCCAGCAGCGAACTTAGCACAGATACGCAGTATTTT. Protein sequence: CASSELSTDTQYF.

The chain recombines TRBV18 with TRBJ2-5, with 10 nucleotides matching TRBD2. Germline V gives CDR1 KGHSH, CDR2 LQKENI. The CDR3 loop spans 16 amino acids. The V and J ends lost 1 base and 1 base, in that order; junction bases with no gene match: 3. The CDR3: CASSPQLAGSQETQYF. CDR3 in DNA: TGTGCCAGCTCACCACAACTAGCGGGGTCCCAAGAGACCCAGTACTTC.

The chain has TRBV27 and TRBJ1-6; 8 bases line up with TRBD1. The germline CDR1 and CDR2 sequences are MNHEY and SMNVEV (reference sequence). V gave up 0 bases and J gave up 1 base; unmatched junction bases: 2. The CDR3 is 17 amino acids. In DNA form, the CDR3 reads TGTGCCAGCAGTTTATCGACAGGGGTTTCCTATAATTCACCCCTCCACTTT. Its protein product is CASSLSTGVSYNSPLHF.

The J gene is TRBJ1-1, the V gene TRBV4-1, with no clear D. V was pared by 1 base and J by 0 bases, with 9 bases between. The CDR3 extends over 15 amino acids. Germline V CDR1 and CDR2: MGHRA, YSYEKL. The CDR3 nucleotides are TGCGCCAGCAGCCAAGCGTCGGGGTTGAACACTGAAGCTTTCTTT. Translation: CASSQASGLNTEAFF.

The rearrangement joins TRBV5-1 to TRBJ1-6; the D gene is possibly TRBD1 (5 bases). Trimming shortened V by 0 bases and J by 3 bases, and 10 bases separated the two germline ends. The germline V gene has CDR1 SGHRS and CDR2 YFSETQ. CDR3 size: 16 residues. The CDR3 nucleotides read TGCGCCAGCAGCTTGGAGGGGCCCTTCTATAATTCACCCCTCCACTTT. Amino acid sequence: CASSLEGPFYNSPLHF.

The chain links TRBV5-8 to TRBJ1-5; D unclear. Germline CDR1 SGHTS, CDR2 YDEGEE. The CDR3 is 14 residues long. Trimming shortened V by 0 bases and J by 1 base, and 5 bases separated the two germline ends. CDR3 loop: CASSLDGSNQPQHF. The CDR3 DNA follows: TGTGCCAGCAGCTTGGACGGAAGCAATCAGCCCCAGCATTTT. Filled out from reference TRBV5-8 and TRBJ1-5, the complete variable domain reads EAGVTQSPTHLIKTRGQQATLRCSPISGHTSVYWYQQALGLGLQFLLWYDEGEERNRGNFPPRFSGRQFPNYSSELNVNALELEDSALYLCASSLDGSNQPQHFGDGTRLSIL.

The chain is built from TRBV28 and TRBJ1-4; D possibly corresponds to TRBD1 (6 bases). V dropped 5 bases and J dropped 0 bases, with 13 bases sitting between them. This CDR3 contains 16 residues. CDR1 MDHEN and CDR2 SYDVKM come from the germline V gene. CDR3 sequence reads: CASSRWTETTNEKLFF. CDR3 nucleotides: TGTGCCAGCAGTCGCTGGACAGAAACAACTAATGAAAAACTGTTTTTT. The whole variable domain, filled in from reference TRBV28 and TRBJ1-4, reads DVKVTQSSRYLVKRTGEKVFLECVQDMDHENMFWYRQDPGLGLRLIYFSYDVKMKEKGDIPEGYSVSREKKERFSLILESASTNQTSMYLCASSRWTETTNEKLFFGSGTQLSVL.

CDR3 DNA sequence: TGCGCCAGCAGCTTAGGTTGGCTAGCGGGAATGGGCACCGGGGAGCTGTTTTTT. As protein: CASSLGWLAGMGTGELFF. The chain couples TRBV5-1 to TRBJ2-2; 9 nucleotides line up with TRBD2. The CDR3 totals 18 residues. Per germline, CDR1 SGHRS and CDR2 YFSETQ. Unmatched junction bases numbered 12, after V lost 2 bases and J lost 4 bases.

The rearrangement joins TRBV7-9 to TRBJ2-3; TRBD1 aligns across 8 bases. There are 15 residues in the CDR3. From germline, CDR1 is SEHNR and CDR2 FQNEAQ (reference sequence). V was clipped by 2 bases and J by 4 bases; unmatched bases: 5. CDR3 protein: CASSLPGQGPDTQYF. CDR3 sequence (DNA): TGTGCCAGCAGCTTACCCGGACAGGGCCCAGATACGCAGTATTTT.

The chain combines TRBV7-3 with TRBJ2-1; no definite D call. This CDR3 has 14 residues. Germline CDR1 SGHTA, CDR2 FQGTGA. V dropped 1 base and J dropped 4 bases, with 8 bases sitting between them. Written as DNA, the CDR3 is TGTGCCAGCAGCTTAATAGGGAAATACAATGAGCAGTTCTTC. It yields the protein CASSLIGKYNEQFF. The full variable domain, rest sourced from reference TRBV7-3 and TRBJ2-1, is GAGVSQTPSNKVTEKGKYVELRCDPISGHTALYWYRQSLGQGPEFLIYFQGTGAADDSGLPNDRFFAVRPEGSVSTLKIQRTERGDSAVYLCASSLIGKYNEQFFGPGTRLTVL.

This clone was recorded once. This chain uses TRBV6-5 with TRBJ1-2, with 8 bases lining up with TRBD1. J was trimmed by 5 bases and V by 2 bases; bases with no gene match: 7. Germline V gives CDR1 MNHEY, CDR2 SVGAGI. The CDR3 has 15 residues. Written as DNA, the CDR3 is TGTGCCAGCAGTTACCTAACTACAGGGGGGTATGGCTACACCTTC. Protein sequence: CASSYLTTGGYGYTF.

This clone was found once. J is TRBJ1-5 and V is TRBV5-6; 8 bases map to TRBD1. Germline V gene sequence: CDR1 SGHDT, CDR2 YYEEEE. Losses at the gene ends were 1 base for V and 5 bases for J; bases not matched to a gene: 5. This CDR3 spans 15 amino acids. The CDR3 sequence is CASSLKDRVHQPQHF. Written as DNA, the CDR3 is TGTGCCAGCAGCTTGAAGGACAGGGTACATCAGCCCCAGCATTTT. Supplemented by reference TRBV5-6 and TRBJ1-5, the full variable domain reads DAGVTQSPTHLIKTRGQQVTLRCSPKSGHDTVSWYQQALGQGPQFIFQYYEEEERQRGNFPDRFSGHQFPNYSSELNVNALLLGDSALYLCASSLKDRVHQPQHFGDGTRLSIL.

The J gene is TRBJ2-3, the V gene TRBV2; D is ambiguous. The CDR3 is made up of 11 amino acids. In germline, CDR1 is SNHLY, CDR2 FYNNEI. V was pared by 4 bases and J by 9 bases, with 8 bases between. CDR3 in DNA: TGTGCCAGCAGTGGTGATGGGACGCAGTATTTT. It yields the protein CASSGDGTQYF.

The CDR3 region has the DNA TGTGCCAGCAGCTTGGAACAGGGTGAAAACACTGAAGCTTTCTTT. This sequence encodes CASSLEQGENTEAFF. The rearrangement links TRBV13 to TRBJ1-1, with D perhaps TRBD1 (6 bases). Trimming took 3 bases from V and 2 from J, leaving 13 bases between them. Per the germline V gene, CDR1 is PRHDT and CDR2 is FYEKMQ (reference sequence). CDR3 length: 15 residues.

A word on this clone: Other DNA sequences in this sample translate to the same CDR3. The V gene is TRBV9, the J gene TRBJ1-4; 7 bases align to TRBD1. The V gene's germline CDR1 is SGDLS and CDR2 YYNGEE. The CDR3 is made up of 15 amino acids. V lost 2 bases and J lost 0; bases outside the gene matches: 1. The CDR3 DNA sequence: TGTGCCAGCAGCGTCGGGACAGCAACTAATGAAAAACTGTTTTTT. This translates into CASSVGTATNEKLFF.

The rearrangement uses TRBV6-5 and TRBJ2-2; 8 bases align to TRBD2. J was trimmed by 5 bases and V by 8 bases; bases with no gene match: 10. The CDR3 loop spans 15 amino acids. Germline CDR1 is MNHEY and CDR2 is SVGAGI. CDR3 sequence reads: CASGNSGLVTGELFF. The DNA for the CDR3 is TGTGCCAGCGGCAACTCGGGACTAGTTACCGGGGAGCTGTTTTTT.

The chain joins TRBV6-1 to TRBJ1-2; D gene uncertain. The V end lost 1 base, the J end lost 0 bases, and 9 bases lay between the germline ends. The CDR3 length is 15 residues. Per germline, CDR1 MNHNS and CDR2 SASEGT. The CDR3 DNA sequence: TGTGCCAGCAGTGAAGGTGGCAGAGCTAACTATGGCTACACCTTC. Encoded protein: CASSEGGRANYGYTF.